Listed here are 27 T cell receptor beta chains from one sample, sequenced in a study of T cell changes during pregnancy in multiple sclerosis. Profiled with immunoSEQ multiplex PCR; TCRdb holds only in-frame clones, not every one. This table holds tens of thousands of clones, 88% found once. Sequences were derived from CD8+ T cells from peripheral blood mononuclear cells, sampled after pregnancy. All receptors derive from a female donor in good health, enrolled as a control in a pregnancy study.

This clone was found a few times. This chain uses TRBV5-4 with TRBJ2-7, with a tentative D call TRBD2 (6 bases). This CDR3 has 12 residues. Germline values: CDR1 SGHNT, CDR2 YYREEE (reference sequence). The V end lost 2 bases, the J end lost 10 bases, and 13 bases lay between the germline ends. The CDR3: CASSLGQGGQYF. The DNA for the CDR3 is TGTGCCAGCAGCTTAGGTCAGGGAGGTCAGTACTTC.

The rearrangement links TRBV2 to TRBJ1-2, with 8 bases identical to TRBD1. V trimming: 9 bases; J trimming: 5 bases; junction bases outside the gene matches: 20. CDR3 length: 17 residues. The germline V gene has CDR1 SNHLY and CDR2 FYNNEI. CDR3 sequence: CASITGGTANNPYGYTF. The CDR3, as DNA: TGTGCCAGTATCACAGGGGGAACGGCAAATAATCCTTATGGCTACACCTTC.

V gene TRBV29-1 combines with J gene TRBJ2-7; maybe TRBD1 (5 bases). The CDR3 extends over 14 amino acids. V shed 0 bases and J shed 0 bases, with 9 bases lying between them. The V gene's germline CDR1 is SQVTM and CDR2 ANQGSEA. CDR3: CSVEDRQSSYEQYF. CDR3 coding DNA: TGCAGCGTTGAAGATCGACAGTCCTCCTACGAGCAGTACTTC.

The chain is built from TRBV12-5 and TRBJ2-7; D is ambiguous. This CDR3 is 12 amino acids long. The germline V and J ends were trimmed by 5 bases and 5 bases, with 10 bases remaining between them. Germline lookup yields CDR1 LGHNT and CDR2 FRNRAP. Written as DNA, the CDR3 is TGTGCTAGTGGTCCCGGTGAGAACGAGCAGTACTTC. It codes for CASGPGENEQYF.

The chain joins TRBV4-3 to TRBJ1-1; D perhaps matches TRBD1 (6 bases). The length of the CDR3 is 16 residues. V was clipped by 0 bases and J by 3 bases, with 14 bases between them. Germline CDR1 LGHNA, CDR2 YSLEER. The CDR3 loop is CASSQESQGRDTEAFF. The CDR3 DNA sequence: TGCGCCAGCAGCCAAGAATCCCAGGGGCGAGACACTGAAGCTTTCTTT.

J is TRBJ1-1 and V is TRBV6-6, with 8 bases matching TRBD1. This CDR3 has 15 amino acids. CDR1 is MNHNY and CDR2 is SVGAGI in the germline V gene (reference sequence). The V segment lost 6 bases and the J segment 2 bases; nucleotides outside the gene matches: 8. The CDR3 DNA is TGTGCCAGCAGCCCAGACAGGGGCCCCAACACTGAAGCTTTCTTT. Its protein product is CASSPDRGPNTEAFF.

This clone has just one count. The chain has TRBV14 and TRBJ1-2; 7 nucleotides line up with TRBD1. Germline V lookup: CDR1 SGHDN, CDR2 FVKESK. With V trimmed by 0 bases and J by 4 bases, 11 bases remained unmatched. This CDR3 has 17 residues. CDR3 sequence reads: CASSQDLAGGLSYGYTF. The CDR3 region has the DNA TGTGCCAGCAGCCAAGATCTGGCAGGGGGATTGTCCTATGGCTACACCTTC.

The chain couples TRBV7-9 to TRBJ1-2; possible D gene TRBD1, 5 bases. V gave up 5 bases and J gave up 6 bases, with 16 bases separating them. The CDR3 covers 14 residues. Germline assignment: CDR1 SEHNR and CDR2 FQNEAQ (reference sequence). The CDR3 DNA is TGTGCCAGCAGCGTTCCAGGGATTTCTGATGGCTACACCTTC. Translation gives CASSVPGISDGYTF.

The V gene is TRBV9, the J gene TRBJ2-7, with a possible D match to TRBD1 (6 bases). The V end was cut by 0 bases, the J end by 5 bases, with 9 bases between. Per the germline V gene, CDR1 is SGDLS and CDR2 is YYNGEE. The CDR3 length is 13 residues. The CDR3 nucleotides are TGTGCCAGCAGCGTAGCAGGGGCTGACGAGCAGTACTTC. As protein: CASSVAGADEQYF.

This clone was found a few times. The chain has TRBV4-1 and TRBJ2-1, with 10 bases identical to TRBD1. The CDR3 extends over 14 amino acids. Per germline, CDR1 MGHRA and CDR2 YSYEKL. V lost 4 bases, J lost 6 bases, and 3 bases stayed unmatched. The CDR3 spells CASSLRTGGNEQFF. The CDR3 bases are TGCGCCAGCAGCCTACGGACAGGGGGCAATGAGCAGTTCTTC.

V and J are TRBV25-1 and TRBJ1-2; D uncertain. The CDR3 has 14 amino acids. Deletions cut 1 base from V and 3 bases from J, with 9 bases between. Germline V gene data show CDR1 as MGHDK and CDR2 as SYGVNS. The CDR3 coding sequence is TGTGCCAGCAGTGAATCCTCGTCTTACTATGGCTACACCTTC. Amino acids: CASSESSSYYGYTF.

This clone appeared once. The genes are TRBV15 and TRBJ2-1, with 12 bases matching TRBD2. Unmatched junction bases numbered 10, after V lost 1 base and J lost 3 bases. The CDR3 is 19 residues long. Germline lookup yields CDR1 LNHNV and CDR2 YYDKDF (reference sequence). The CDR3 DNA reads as TGTGCCACCAGCAGAGGGGGAGGAGCTAGCGGGGGGGTCTACAATGAGCAGTTCTTC. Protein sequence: CATSRGGGASGGVYNEQFF.

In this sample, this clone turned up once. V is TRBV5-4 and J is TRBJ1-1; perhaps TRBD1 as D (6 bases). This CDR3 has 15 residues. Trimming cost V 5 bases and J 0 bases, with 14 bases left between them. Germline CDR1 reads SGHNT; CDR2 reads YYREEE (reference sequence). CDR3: CASRPYTGLNTEAFF. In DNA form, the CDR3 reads TGTGCCAGCAGGCCTTACACAGGGTTGAACACTGAAGCTTTCTTT.

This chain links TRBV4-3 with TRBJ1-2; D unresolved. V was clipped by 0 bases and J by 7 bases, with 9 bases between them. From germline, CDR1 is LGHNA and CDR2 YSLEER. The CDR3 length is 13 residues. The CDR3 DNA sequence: TGCGCCAGCAGCCAAGAACGGAGGGCTGGCTACACCTTC. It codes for CASSQERRAGYTF.

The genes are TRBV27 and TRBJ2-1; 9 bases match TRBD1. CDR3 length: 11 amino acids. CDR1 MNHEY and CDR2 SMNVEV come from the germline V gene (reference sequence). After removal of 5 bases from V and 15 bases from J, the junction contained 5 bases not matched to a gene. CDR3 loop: CASSTGQGWFF. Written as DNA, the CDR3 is TGTGCCAGCAGTACCGGACAGGGGTGGTTCTTC.

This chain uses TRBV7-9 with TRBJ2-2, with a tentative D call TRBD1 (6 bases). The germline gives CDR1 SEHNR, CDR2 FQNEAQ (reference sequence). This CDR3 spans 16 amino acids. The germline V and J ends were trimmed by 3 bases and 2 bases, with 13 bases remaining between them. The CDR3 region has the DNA TGTGCCAGCAGCTTTCGACAGGATACTAACACCGGGGAGCTGTTTTTT. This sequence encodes CASSFRQDTNTGELFF.

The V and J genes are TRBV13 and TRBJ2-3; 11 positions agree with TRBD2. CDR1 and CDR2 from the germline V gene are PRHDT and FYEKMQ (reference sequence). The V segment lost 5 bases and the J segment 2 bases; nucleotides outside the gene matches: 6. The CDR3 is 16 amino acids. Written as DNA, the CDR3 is TGTGCCAGCAGCCTGGGGACTAGCGGATACACAGATACGCAGTATTTT. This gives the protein CASSLGTSGYTDTQYF.

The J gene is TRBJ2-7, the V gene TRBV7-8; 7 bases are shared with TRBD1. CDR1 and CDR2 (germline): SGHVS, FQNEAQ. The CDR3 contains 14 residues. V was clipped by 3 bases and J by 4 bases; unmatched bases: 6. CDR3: CASSFGTAKYEQYF. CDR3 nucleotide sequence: TGTGCCAGCAGCTTTGGGACAGCCAAGTACGAGCAGTACTTC.

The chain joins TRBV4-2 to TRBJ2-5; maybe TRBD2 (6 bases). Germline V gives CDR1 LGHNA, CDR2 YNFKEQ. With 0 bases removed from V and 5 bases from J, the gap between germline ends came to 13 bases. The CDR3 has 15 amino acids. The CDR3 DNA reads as TGTGCCAGCAGCCAAGATCTACGGGGGTCTGAGACCCAGTACTTC. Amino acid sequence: CASSQDLRGSETQYF.

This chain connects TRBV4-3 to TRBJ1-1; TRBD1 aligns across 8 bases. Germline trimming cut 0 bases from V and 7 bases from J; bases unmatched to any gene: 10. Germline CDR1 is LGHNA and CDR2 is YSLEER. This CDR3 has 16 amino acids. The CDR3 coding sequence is TGCGCCAGCAGCCAAGACGCACCCCAGGGGGCCAGTGAAGCTTTCTTT. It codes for CASSQDAPQGASEAFF.

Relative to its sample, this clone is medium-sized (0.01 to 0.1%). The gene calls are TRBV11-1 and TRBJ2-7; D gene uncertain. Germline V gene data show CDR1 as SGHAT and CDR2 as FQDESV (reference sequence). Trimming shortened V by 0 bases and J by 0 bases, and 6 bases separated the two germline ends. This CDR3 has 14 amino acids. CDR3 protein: CASSLADFSYEQYF. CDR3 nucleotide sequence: TGTGCCAGCAGCTTAGCAGACTTCTCCTACGAGCAGTACTTC.

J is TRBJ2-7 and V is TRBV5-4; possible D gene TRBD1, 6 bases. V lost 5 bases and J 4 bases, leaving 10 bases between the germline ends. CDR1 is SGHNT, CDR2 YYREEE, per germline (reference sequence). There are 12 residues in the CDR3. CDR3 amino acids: CASSPTGYEQYF. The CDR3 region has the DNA TGTGCCAGCAGTCCGACAGGATACGAGCAGTACTTC.

The CDR3 nucleotides are TGTGCCAGCAGCCCGGGGACTCCTGAAGCTTTCTTT. The encoded protein is CASSPGTPEAFF. V and J are TRBV5-4 and TRBJ1-1; D might be TRBD1 (5 bases). Germline V gives CDR1 SGHNT, CDR2 YYREEE (reference sequence). This CDR3 has 12 residues. V was clipped by 4 bases and J by 6 bases, with 10 bases between them.

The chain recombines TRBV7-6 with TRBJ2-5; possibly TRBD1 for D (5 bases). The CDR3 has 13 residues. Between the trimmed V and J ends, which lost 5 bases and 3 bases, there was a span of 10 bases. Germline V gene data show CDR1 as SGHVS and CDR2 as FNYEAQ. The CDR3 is CASSPLTEETQYF. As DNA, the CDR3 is TGTGCCAGCAGCCCATTGACAGAAGAGACCCAGTACTTC.

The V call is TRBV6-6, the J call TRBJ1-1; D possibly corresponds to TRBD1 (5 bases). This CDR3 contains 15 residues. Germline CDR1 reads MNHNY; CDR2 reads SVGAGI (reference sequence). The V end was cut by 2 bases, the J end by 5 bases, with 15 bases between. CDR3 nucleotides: TGTGCCAGCAGTTACGCGGGGACCGGCCGGACTGAAGCTTTCTTT. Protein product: CASSYAGTGRTEAFF.

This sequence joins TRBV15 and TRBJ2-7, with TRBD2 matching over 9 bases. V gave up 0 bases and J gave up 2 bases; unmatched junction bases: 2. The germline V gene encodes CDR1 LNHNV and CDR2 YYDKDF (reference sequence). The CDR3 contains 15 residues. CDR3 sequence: CATSREASGAYEQYF. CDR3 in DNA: TGTGCCACCAGCAGAGAGGCTAGCGGGGCCTACGAGCAGTACTTC.

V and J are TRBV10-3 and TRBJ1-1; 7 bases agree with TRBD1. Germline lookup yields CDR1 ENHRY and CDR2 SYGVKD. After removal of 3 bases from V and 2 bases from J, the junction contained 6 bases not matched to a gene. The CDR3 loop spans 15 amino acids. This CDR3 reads CAISDLQGSNTEAFF. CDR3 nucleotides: TGTGCCATCAGTGATCTACAGGGGTCTAACACTGAAGCTTTCTTT.